This TCR beta chain was documented in a study of monozygotic twins with inflammatory bowel disease (dated by TCRdb to about 2019). About the study as a whole: A total of roughly 28 monozygotic twin pairs were included in the full study, comprising nine German pairs (four IBD-concordant, five IBD-discordant) and 19 IBD-discordant Danish pairs. The search for disease-associated traits relied mainly on comparing IBD patients with their genetically identical healthy co-twins within discordant pairs. Each individual had, on average, about 151 000 unique TCRalpha sequences and 181 000 unique TCRbeta sequences available for analysis.

The CDR3 runs 13 residues from the cysteine to the phenylalanine. No DNA is recorded. The CDR1 and CDR2 encoded by the germline V gene are SGHVS and FQNEAQ. Library prep was done by 5' RACE. Each TCR library was prepared from about 3.5 ug of total RNA. For each sample, cDNA was synthesized in eight separate reactions using SMARTScribe reverse transcriptase. During cDNA synthesis, unique molecular identifiers containing a 6-nucleotide sample barcode were introduced by template switching. TCRalpha and TCRbeta cDNA was amplified by two nested PCRs of 16 and 9 cycles, with bead purification after each PCR. Before amplification, cDNA was treated with uracil DNA-glycosylase and purified using the QIAquick PCR purification kit. In the second PCR, Illumina TruSeq-compatible adapters and sample-specific barcodes were added. Library quality and concentration were assessed using TapeStation and Qubit, and about 5 ng of each library was pooled. Sequencing of the pooled libraries was done on an Illumina HiSeq2500 single-index Rapid Run using custom sequencing primers and 2 x 100 bp reads. The authors' pipeline ran thus. MiGEC version 1.2.6 was used for UMI-based consensus assembly to correct PCR and sequencing errors. MiXCR version 2.1.1 handled V(D)J alignment, clonotype assembly and CDR3 extraction. To normalise gene usage, clonotype sharing and MAIT/NKT TCR abundance, the analysis used the top 1000, 10 000 and 20 000 clonotypes per sample. Diversity was computed as the inverse Simpson index with the vegan R package after downsampling to 27 000 UMIs. Paired Mann-Whitney U tests on discordant twin pairs were used, with Benjamini-Hochberg multiple-testing correction. TCRdb reprocessed the reads and lists each CDR3 protein sequence as a single entry, with no DNA. These V and J calls rely on TCRdb rather than the paper's analysis. This sample's table contains approximately 400,000 distinct CDR3 sequences. In total, the top ten clones hold approximately 2.4% of the sample.

From each donor, a roughly 2.6 ml peripheral blood sample was collected into PAXgene tubes and stored at -80 degrees C. Without any T cell sorting, total RNA was extracted from whole blood using the PAXgene blood miRNA kit on an automated QIAcube. Peripheral blood from monozygotic twin pairs concordant or discordant for inflammatory bowel disease was subjected to deep TCRalpha and TCRbeta repertoire profiling with unique molecular barcoding. For every twin pair, smoking habits were documented, and each individual was categorised as a current, former or never smoker. Turning to this clonotype: Its antigen specificity is not known.

Study-wide findings and limitations: The analysis was unable to tell different T cell subtypes apart. No difference in repertoire similarity was observed between concordant and discordant twins, possibly owing to limited statistical power. Because patients were on differing immunosuppressive treatments, the repertoires may have picked up extra background noise and inter-individual variability. Compared with healthy twins, IBD patients shared fewer clonotypes with other individuals, and the difference was most pronounced in patients with signs of disease activity. No single strong signal or clonotype linked to IBD turned up in the results, so the idea that one exists was not supported. IBD patients had lower TCRbeta repertoire diversity, measured by the inverse Simpson index, than their healthy co-twins.

The sequenced sample consisted of blood. The TCR sequence derives from a human donor with ulcerative colitis or Crohn's disease, or a healthy co-twin of an affected twin (not recorded which). The receptor chain draws on TRBV7-8 and TRBJ2-5. Here the CDR3 is given as CASSLGFEETQYF. The entire variable domain, with the stretches around the CDR3 drawn from the reference TRBV7-8 and TRBJ2-5 proteins, is GAGVSQSPRYKVAKRGQDVALRCDPISGHVSLFWYQQALGQGPEFLTYFQNEAQLDKSGLPSDRFFAERPEGSVSTLKIQRTQQEDSAVYLCASSLGFEETQYFGPGTRLLVL.